What follows is one T cell receptor beta chain and its context. Its matching antigen is unknown. UMIs incorporating a 6-nucleotide sample barcode were appended by means of template switching. One entry per CDR3 protein, without DNA, is what TCRdb gives after re-calling the 5' RACE reads. This sample's table has around 99,000 distinct CDR3 sequences. The source of the sample is a study of monozygotic twins with inflammatory bowel disease. The CDR3 length is 12 residues. Germline V gives CDR1 SNHLY, CDR2 FYNNEI. Study-level results: Repertoire similarity was not found to differ between concordant and discordant twins, possibly from limited power. For IBD patients, clonotypes shared with others were fewer than for healthy twins, especially with disease activity.

The TCR comes from a human donor with ulcerative colitis or Crohn's disease, or a healthy co-twin of an affected twin (not recorded which). Sequencing used blood. The chain is built from TRBV2 and TRBJ2-5; no DNA is available, so the TRBD1 call from TCRdb remains unchecked. The chain's CDR3 is CASFRGQETQYF.